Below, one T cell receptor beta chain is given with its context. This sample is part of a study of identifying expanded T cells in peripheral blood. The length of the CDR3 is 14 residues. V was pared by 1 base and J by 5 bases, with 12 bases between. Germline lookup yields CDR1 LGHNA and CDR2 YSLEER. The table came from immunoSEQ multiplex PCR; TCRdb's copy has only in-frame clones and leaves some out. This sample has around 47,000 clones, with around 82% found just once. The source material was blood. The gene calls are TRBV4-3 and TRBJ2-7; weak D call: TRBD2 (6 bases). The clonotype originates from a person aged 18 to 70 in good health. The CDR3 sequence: CASSQVAGFHEQYF. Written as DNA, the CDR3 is TGCGCCAGCAGCCAAGTCGCGGGGTTCCACGAGCAGTACTTC.